The clone carrying this T cell receptor (beta chain) was detected once. What it recognizes is unknown. Germline V gene data show CDR1 as LNHDA and CDR2 as SQIVND (reference sequence). The CDR3 sequence is 16 residues long. V dropped 2 bases and J dropped 0 bases, with 11 bases sitting between them. This sample is part of a study of OX40 agonist ivuxolimab in advanced cancers. General observations from the study: Some nonresponders additionally presented with little normalized T-cell clonal expansion.

Produced via immunoSEQ multiplex PCR; TCRdb's table is partial and in-frame only. This sample has around 62,000 clones, with about 79% found just once. Sequencing was performed on CD4+ or CD8+ T cells sorted from blood, taken in a trial of the OX40 agonist ivuxolimab. The V gene is TRBV19, the J gene TRBJ2-4; D not resolved. The source of this sequence is an adult with an advanced solid tumor such as melanoma, head and neck, liver or kidney cancer. DNA for the CDR3: TGTGCCAGTAGTATAAGCGCGGTTACAGCCAAAAACATTCAGTACTTC. This sequence encodes CASSISAVTAKNIQYF.